This entry lists 21 T cell receptor beta chains sequenced from one sample in a study of blood T cell repertoires in COVID-19. Data came from immunoSEQ multiplex PCR; TCRdb stores just in-frame clones and leaves some out. This sample has around 150,000 clones; 80% to 90% occur once, and the top ten carry about 7.2%. Sequenced: peripheral blood. The receptor set was obtained from a woman aged 50 to 60 in a cohort sampled during active or convalescent COVID-19.

This clone occurred a few times. The CDR3 here is CASNGRGRSTDTQYF. The CDR3 DNA reads TGTGCCAGCAACGGCAGGGGGCGGAGCACAGATACGCAGTATTTT. The chain couples TRBV2 to TRBJ2-3; 8 positions agree with TRBD1. The ends lost 7 bases at V and 0 bases at J; junction bases unmatched: 6. Germline V gives CDR1 SNHLY, CDR2 FYNNEI. The CDR3 length is 15 residues.

The chain employs TRBV20-1 and TRBJ2-7; 7 bases are a match to TRBD1. The V gene end was trimmed by 3 bases and the J gene end by 1 base; junction bases not matched to a gene: 9. Germline V CDR1 and CDR2: DFQATT, SNEGSKA (reference sequence). The CDR3 runs to 15 residues. This CDR3 is CSASPTQGSSYEQYF. CDR3 bases: TGCAGTGCTAGTCCCACACAGGGGAGTTCCTACGAGCAGTACTTC.

V gene TRBV3-1 (or the pseudogene TRBV3-2) combines with J gene TRBJ2-1; the match to TRBD2 covers 7 bases. The V segment lost 4 bases and the J segment 2 bases; nucleotides outside the gene matches: 2. This CDR3 spans 14 amino acids. In germline, CDR1 is LGHDT, CDR2 YNNKEL (reference sequence). Here the CDR3 DNA reads TGTGCCAGCAGCCGCCGGGGGGCCTACAATGAGCAGTTCTTC. Translating gives CASSRRGAYNEQFF.

The gene calls are TRBV24-1 and TRBJ1-5; the match to TRBD1 covers 9 bases. Germline V CDR1 and CDR2: KGHDR, SFDVKD. CDR3 length: 14 amino acids. The V gene end was trimmed by 9 bases and the J gene end by 4 bases; junction bases not matched to a gene: 6. CDR3 DNA: TGTGCCACCGCTGGGACAGGGAGGAATCAGCCCCAGCATTTT. This codes for CATAGTGRNQPQHF.

The rearrangement uses TRBV4-1 and TRBJ2-7, with a weak D call TRBD1 (6 bases). V lost 0 bases, J lost 4 bases, and 10 bases lay in between. The V gene's germline CDR1 is MGHRA and CDR2 YSYEKL. This CDR3 comprises 14 residues. The CDR3 reads CASSQDPTGYEQYF. The CDR3 DNA follows: TGCGCCAGCAGCCAAGACCCGACAGGTTACGAGCAGTACTTC.

The chain uses TRBV3-1 (or the pseudogene TRBV3-2) and TRBJ2-1, with TRBD1 matching over 7 bases. J gave up 0 bases and V 2 bases, and 1 base lay outside the gene matches. Germline V gene data show CDR1 as LGHDT and CDR2 as YNNKEL (reference sequence). The CDR3 spans 15 residues. CDR3 region: CASSQPGGSYNEQFF. In nucleotides, the CDR3 is TGTGCCAGCAGCCAACCAGGGGGCTCCTACAATGAGCAGTTCTTC.

In its sample, this clone was seen a few times. The gene calls are TRBV29-1 and TRBJ1-1; D might be TRBD1 (6 bases). In germline, CDR1 is SQVTM, CDR2 ANQGSEA. V gave up 2 bases and J gave up 4 bases, with 17 bases separating them. The CDR3 consists of 15 residues. The CDR3 loop is CSVEQGHPVGTEAFF. CDR3 in DNA: TGCAGCGTTGAACAGGGGCACCCGGTCGGCACTGAAGCTTTCTTT.

The J gene is TRBJ2-5, the V gene TRBV5-1, with a possible D match to TRBD1 (6 bases). Germline lookup yields CDR1 SGHRS and CDR2 YFSETQ. V lost 0 bases and J lost 4, with 10 bases in between. The CDR3 consists of 14 residues. This CDR3 is CASSLGQGRETQYF. The DNA for the CDR3 is TGCGCCAGCAGCTTGGGCCAGGGGAGAGAGACCCAGTACTTC.

The CDR3 sequence is CATFGGRAGNQPQHF. The CDR3 nucleotides are TGTGCCACCTTTGGGGGCAGGGCAGGCAATCAGCCCCAGCATTTT. The chain uses TRBV24-1 and TRBJ1-5; D is possibly TRBD1 (6 bases). The CDR3 length is 15 residues. CDR1 is KGHDR and CDR2 is SFDVKD in the germline V gene. Trimming pared 9 bases from V and 2 bases from J, leaving 16 bases between.

This clone showed up just once. The chain links TRBV6-5 to TRBJ2-1; the match to TRBD2 covers 8 bases. The germline gives CDR1 MNHEY, CDR2 SVGAGI. This CDR3 has 16 residues. V shed 0 bases and J 6 bases; nucleotides not matched to a gene: 7. The CDR3: CASSYSPAGALNEQFF. CDR3 bases: TGTGCCAGCAGTTACTCACCAGCGGGGGCCCTCAATGAGCAGTTCTTC.

This chain uses TRBV7-9 with TRBJ2-7; D not certain. The CDR3 loop spans 12 amino acids. Trimming pared 3 bases from V and 3 bases from J, leaving 6 bases between. CDR1 and CDR2 (germline): SEHNR, FQNEAQ (reference sequence). CDR3 coding DNA: TGTGCCAGCAGCTTCCAGAACTACGAGCAGTACTTC. This gives the protein CASSFQNYEQYF. The full variable domain, completed using reference TRBV7-9 and TRBJ2-7, is DTGVSQNPRHKITKRGQNVTFRCDPISEHNRLYWYRQTLGQGPEFLTYFQNEAQLEKSRLLSDRFSAERPKGSFSTLEIQRTEQGDSAMYLCASSFQNYEQYFGPGTRLTVT.

The DNA of the CDR3 is TGTGCCAGCAGCGTAGTAGCGGGTAATTCACCCCTCCACTTT. It codes for CASSVVAGNSPLHF. The chain recombines TRBV9 with TRBJ1-6; D is ambiguous. The CDR3 is 14 amino acids. V lost 0 bases and J lost 6, with 7 bases in between. The germline V gene encodes CDR1 SGDLS and CDR2 YYNGEE.

The chain uses TRBV19 and TRBJ1-5; TRBD1 is a possible D gene (5 bases). The CDR3 loop spans 13 amino acids. Germline CDR1 reads LNHDA; CDR2 reads SQIVND (reference sequence). The V gene lost 10 bases and the J gene lost 3 bases, with 13 bases spanning the gap. The CDR3 DNA sequence: TGTGCCACCCAGGGCAGGCACAATCAGCCCCAGCATTTT. It encodes CATQGRHNQPQHF.

The chain combines TRBV19 with TRBJ1-6, with 7 bases that match TRBD1. The CDR3 totals 16 residues. After removal of 4 bases from V and 10 bases from J, the junction contained 13 bases not matched to a gene. Germline assignment: CDR1 LNHDA and CDR2 SQIVND (reference sequence). CDR3 sequence: CASSKPGGETGSPLHF. CDR3 sequence (DNA): TGTGCCAGTAGTAAACCAGGGGGTGAGACAGGATCACCCCTCCACTTT.

The chain combines TRBV5-1 with TRBJ2-3; TRBD2 might be the D (6 bases). V lost 1 base and J lost 2, with 11 bases in between. The length of the CDR3 is 15 residues. The germline gives CDR1 SGHRS, CDR2 YFSETQ. This chain's CDR3 is CASSLSGLTTDTQYF. DNA for the CDR3: TGCGCCAGCAGCTTGTCGGGACTCACCACAGATACGCAGTATTTT.

Only one count was recorded for this clone. The rearrangement uses TRBV19 and TRBJ2-3; TRBD1 matches at 7 bases. The CDR3 sequence is 15 residues long. After removal of 4 bases from V and 0 bases from J, the junction contained 4 bases not matched to a gene. The germline V gene has CDR1 LNHDA and CDR2 SQIVND (reference sequence). CDR3 sequence (DNA): TGTGCCAGTAGTACCTCACAGGGGAGCACAGATACGCAGTATTTT. Protein: CASSTSQGSTDTQYF.

The chain couples TRBV19 to TRBJ2-1, with a tentative D call TRBD2 (5 bases). Germline CDR1 reads LNHDA; CDR2 reads SQIVND (reference sequence). The CDR3 covers 15 residues. The V end lost 6 bases, the J end lost 0 bases, and 12 bases lay between the germline ends. The CDR3 protein is CASRPRRSSYNEQFF. The CDR3 DNA sequence: TGTGCCAGTAGACCCCGGAGGAGCTCCTACAATGAGCAGTTCTTC.

In DNA, the CDR3 is TGTGCCAGCAGCGTAGCTCCCGGAGACTCTGGGGCCAACGTCCTGACTTTC. It yields the protein CASSVAPGDSGANVLTF. The gene calls are TRBV9 and TRBJ2-6; D is unresolved. Between the trimmed V and J ends, which lost 0 bases and 0 bases, there was a span of 10 bases. This CDR3 region has 17 residues. The germline gives CDR1 SGDLS, CDR2 YYNGEE.

The rearrangement joins TRBV5-1 to TRBJ1-5; 9 bases align to TRBD1. The CDR3 length is 14 residues. Germline lookup yields CDR1 SGHRS and CDR2 YFSETQ. With 4 bases clipped from V and 6 bases from J, the junction kept 5 bases outside the gene matches. CDR3 DNA sequence: TGCGCCAGCAGCCCGGGACAGGGTATTCAGCCCCAGCATTTT. This sequence encodes CASSPGQGIQPQHF.

The J gene is TRBJ1-4, the V gene TRBV30; unclear D gene. V lost 6 bases and J lost 8, with 13 bases in between. Germline assignment: CDR1 GTSNPN and CDR2 SVGIG (reference sequence). The CDR3 is made up of 12 amino acids. The CDR3 protein is CACSRPGEKLFF. The CDR3 bases are TGTGCCTGTTCAAGACCGGGAGAAAAACTGTTTTTT.

CDR3 sequence: CASSRTGDNEQFF. CDR3 nucleotide sequence: TGTGCCAGCAGTCGGACAGGAGACAATGAGCAGTTCTTC. V and J are TRBV2 and TRBJ2-1, with 7 bases identical to TRBD1. The length of the CDR3 is 13 residues. Germline CDR1 SNHLY, CDR2 FYNNEI. Losses at the gene ends were 5 bases for V and 5 bases for J; bases not matched to a gene: 3.